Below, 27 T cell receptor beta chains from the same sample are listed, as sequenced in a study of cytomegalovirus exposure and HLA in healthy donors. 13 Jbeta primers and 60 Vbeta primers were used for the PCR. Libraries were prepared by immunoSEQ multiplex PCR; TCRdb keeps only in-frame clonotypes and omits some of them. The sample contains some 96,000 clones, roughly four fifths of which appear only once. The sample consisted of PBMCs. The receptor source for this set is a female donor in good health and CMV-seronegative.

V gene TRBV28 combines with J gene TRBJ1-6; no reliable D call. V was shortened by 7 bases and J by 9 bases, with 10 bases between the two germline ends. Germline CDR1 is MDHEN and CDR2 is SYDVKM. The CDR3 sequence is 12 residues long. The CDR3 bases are TGTGCCAGCAACCCTCGGTTTTCACCCCTCCACTTT. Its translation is CASNPRFSPLHF. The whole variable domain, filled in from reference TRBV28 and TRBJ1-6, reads DVKVTQSSRYLVKRTGEKVFLECVQDMDHENMFWYRQDPGLGLRLIYFSYDVKMKEKGDIPEGYSVSREKKERFSLILESASTNQTSMYLCASNPRFSPLHFGNGTRLTVT.

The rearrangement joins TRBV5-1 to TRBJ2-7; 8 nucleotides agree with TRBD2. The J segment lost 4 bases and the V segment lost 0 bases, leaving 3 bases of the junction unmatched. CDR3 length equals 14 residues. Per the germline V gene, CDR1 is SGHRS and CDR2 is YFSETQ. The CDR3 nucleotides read TGCGCCAGCAGCTTGGCCGGGGGGGATTACGAGCAGTACTTC. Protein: CASSLAGGDYEQYF.

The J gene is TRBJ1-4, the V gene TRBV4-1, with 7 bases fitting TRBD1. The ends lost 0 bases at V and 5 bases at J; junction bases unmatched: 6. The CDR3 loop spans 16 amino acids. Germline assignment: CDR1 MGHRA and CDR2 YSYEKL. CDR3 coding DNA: TGCGCCAGCAGCCAAGAAGTGAACAGGGGAAATGAAAAACTGTTTTTT. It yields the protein CASSQEVNRGNEKLFF.

CDR3 in DNA: TGTGCCAGCAGCTTACCGGGACAGGGACTGGAGACCCAGTACTTC. Translation: CASSLPGQGLETQYF. The chain joins TRBV7-2 to TRBJ2-5; 9 bases match TRBD1. V lost 2 bases, J lost 5 bases, and 6 bases stayed unmatched. The CDR3 has 15 amino acids. The germline gives CDR1 SGHTA, CDR2 FQGNSA.

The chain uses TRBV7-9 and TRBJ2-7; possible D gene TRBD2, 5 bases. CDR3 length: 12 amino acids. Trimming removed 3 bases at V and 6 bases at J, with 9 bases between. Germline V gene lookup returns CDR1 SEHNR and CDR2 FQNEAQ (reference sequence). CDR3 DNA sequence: TGTGCCAGCAGCTTGTCGGGGAGCGAGCAGTACTTC. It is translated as CASSLSGSEQYF.

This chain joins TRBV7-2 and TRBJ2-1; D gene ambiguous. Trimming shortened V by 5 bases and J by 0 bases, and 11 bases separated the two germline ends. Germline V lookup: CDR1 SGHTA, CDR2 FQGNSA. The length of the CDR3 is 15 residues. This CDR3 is CASSPQVSSYNEQFF. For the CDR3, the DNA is TGTGCCAGCAGCCCCCAGGTTAGCTCCTACAATGAGCAGTTCTTC.

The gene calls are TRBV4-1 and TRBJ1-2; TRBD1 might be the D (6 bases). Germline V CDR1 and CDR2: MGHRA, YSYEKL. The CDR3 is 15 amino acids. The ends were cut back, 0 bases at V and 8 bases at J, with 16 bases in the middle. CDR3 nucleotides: TGCGCCAGCAGCCAAGATCTTCGGGGGGCCGGAGGCTACACCTTC. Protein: CASSQDLRGAGGYTF.

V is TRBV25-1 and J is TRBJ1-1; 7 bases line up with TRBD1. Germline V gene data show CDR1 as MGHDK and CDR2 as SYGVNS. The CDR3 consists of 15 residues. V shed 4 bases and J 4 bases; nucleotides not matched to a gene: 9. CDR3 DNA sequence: TGTGCCAGCAGTGCAATACAGGGGTTTGGCACTGAAGCTTTCTTT. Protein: CASSAIQGFGTEAFF.

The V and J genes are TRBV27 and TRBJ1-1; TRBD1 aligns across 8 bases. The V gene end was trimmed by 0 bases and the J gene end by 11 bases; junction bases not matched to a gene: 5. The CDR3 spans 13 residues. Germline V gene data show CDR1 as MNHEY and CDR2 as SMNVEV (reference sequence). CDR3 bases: TGTGCCAGCAGTTTATCACAGGGGGTGCGCGCTTTCTTT. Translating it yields CASSLSQGVRAFF.

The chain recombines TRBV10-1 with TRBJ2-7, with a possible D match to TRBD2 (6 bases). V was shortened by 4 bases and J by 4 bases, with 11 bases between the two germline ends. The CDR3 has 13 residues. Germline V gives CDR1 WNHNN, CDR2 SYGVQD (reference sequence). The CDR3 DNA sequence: TGCGCCAGCAGTGCGGGGGTTGGTTACGAGCAGTACTTC. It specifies CASSAGVGYEQYF.

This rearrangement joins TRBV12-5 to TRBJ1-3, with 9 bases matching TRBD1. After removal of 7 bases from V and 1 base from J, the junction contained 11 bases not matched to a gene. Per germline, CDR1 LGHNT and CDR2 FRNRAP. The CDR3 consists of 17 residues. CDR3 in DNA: TGTGCTAGTGCGTACGGGACAGGGCAGGGATCTGGAAACACCATATATTTT. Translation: CASAYGTGQGSGNTIYF.

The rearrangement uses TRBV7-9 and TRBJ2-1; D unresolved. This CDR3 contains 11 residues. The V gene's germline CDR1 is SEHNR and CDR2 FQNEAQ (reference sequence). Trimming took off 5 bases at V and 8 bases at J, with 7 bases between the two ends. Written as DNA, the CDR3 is TGTGCCAGCAGCCACAACGATGAGCAGTTCTTC. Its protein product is CASSHNDEQFF. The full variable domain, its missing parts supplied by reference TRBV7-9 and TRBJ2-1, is DTGVSQNPRHKITKRGQNVTFRCDPISEHNRLYWYRQTLGQGPEFLTYFQNEAQLEKSRLLSDRFSAERPKGSFSTLEIQRTEQGDSAMYLCASSHNDEQFFGPGTRLTVL.

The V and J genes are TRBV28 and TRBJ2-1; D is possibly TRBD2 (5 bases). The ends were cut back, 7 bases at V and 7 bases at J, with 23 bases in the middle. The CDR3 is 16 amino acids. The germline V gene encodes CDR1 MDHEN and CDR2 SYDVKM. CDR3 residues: CASTPPGQWTGNEQFF. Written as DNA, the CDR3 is TGTGCCAGCACCCCGCCCGGGCAGTGGACGGGGAATGAGCAGTTCTTC.

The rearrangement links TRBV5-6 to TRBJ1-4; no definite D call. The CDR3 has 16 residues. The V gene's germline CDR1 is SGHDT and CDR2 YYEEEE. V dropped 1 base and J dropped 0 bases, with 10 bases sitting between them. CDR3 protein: CASSLYGSATNEKLFF. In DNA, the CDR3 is TGTGCCAGCAGCTTGTACGGAAGCGCAACTAATGAAAAACTGTTTTTT.

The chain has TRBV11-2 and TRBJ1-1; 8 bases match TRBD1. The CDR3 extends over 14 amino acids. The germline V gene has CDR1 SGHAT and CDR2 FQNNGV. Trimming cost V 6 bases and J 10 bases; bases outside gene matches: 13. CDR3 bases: TGTGCCAGCAGTCCGACGGCAGGGGGCGCGGTAGCTTTCTTT. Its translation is CASSPTAGGAVAFF.

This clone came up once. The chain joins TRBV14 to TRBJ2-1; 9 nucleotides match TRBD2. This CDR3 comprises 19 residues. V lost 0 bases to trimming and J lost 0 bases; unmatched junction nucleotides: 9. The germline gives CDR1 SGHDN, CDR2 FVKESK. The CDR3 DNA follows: TGTGCCAGCAGCCAAGATCAGAGCGGGGGGCTCCTCTCCTACAATGAGCAGTTCTTC. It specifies CASSQDQSGGLLSYNEQFF.

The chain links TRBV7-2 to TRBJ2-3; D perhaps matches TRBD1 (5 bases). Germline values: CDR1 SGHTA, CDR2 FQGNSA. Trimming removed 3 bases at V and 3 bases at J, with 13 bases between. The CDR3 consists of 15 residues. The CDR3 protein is CASSLRSRVTDTQYF. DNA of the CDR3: TGTGCCAGCAGCTTGAGATCCAGGGTAACAGATACGCAGTATTTT. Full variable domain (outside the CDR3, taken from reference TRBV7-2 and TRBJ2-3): GAGVSQSPSNKVTEKGKDVELRCDPISGHTALYWYRQSLGQGLEFLIYFQGNSAPDKSGLPSDRFSAERTGGSVSTLTIQRTQQEDSAVYLCASSLRSRVTDTQYFGPGTRLTVL.

The CDR3 sequence: CASSEWDRGREAFF. The DNA for the CDR3 is TGTGCCAGCAGTGAATGGGACAGGGGGCGAGAAGCTTTCTTT. This chain joins TRBV2 and TRBJ1-1; the match to TRBD1 covers 12 bases. The CDR3 runs to 14 residues. Losses at the gene ends were 2 bases for V and 8 bases for J; bases not matched to a gene: 3. CDR1 and CDR2 (germline): SNHLY, FYNNEI.

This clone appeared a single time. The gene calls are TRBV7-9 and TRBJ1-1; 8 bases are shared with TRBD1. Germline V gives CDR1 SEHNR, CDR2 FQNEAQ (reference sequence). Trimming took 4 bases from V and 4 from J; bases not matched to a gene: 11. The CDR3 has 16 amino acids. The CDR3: CASSSGTGLGGTEAFF. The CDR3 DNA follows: TGTGCCAGCAGCTCCGGGACAGGACTAGGGGGCACTGAAGCTTTCTTT.

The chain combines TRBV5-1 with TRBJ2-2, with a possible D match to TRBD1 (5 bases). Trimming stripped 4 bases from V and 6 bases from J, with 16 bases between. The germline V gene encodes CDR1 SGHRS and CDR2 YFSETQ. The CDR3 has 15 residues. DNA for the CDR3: TGCGCCAGCAGCCTGGGGCGTCAGGGTTCCGGGGAGCTGTTTTTT. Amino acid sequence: CASSLGRQGSGELFF.

CDR3 sequence reads: CASSLVQIATDTQYF. The CDR3 DNA sequence: TGTGCCAGCAGCTTAGTGCAAATCGCGACAGATACGCAGTATTTT. The V and J genes are TRBV7-8 and TRBJ2-3; D unresolved. The CDR3 consists of 15 residues. Germline values: CDR1 SGHVS, CDR2 FQNEAQ. The V end was cut by 1 base, the J end by 3 bases, with 11 bases between.

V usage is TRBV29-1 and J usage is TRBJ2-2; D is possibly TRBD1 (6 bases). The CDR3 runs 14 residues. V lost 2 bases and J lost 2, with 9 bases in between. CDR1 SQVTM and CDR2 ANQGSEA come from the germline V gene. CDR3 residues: CSVERQANTGELFF. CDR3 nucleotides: TGCAGCGTTGAAAGACAGGCAAACACCGGGGAGCTGTTTTTT.

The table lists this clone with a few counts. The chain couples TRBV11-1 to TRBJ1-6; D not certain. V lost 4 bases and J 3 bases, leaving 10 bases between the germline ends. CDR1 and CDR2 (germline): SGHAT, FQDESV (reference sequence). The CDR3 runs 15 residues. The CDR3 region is CASSSSSYYNSPLHF. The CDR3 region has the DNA TGTGCCAGCAGCTCCTCCTCCTACTATAATTCACCCCTCCACTTT.

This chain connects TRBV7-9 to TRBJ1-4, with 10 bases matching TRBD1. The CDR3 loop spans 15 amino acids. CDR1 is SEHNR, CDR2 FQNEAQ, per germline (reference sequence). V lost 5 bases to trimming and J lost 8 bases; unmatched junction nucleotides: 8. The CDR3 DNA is TGTGCCAGCAGCCTCTCCTGGGACAGGGGAGAAAAACTGTTTTTT. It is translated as CASSLSWDRGEKLFF.

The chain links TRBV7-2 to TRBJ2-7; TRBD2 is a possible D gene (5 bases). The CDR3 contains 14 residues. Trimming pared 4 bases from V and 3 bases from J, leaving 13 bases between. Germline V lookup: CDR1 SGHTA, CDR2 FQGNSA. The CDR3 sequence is CASSWTEDYYEQYF. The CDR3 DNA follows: TGTGCCAGCAGCTGGACCGAAGACTACTACGAGCAGTACTTC.

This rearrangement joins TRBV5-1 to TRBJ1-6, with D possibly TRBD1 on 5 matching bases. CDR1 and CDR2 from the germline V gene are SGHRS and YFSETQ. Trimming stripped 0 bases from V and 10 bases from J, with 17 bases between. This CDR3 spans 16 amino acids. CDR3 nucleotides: TGCGCCAGCAGCTTGGAGGGAGGGGAAACGAGATCACCCCTCCACTTT. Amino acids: CASSLEGGETRSPLHF.

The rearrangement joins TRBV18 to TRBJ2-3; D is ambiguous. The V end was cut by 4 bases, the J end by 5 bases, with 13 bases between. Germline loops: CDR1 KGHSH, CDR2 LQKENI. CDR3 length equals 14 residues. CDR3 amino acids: CASSLAPGGDTQYF. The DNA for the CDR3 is TGTGCCAGCTCACTGGCCCCGGGTGGAGATACGCAGTATTTT. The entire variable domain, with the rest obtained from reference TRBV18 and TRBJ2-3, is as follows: NAGVMQNPRHLVRRRGQEARLRCSPMKGHSHVYWYRQLPEEGLKFMVYLQKENIIDESGMPKERFSAEFPKEGPSILRIQQVVRGDSAAYFCASSLAPGGDTQYFGPGTRLTVL.